The rows below give T cell receptor beta chains drawn from one sample of a study of cytomegalovirus exposure and HLA in healthy donors. The repertoire was sequenced with immunoSEQ multiplex PCR; TCRdb's copy has only in-frame clones and lacks some. Of some 190,000 clones in the sample, 79% were seen once. The sample taken for sequencing was PBMCs. These receptors came from a woman between 50 and 59 years old in good health and CMV-seronegative. CDR3s include the opening cysteine and the closing phenylalanine or tryptophan. Each record gives: CDR3 length, clone size, V gene, J gene, D gene, CDR3 protein, CDR3 DNA. The D gene is left open where the match is weak. A clone size is listed for some rows: how often the clone was seen (once, few, many), or a class if it is expanded.

15,NA,TRBV19,TRBJ2-7,TRBD1,CASSTTRRQGRVQYF,TGTGCCAGTAGTACCACCCGCCGACAGGGTAGGGTGCAGTACTTC
14,NA,TRBV6-5,TRBJ2-7,TRBD1,CASSFWDRPYEQYF,TGTGCCAGCAGTTTTTGGGACAGACCCTACGAGCAGTACTTC
14,NA,TRBV29-1,TRBJ2-2,NA,CSGLEAAGTGELFF,TGCAGCGGGCTAGAGGCCGCGGGCACCGGGGAGCTGTTTTTT
13,once,TRBV5-1,TRBJ2-1,NA,CASSSEGVDEQFF,TGCGCCAGCAGCTCGGAGGGAGTGGATGAGCAGTTCTTC
16,NA,TRBV5-1,TRBJ2-2,TRBD1,CASSMGTGTNTGELFF,TGCGCCAGCAGCATGGGGACAGGGACGAACACCGGGGAGCTGTTTTTT
15,once,TRBV5-6,TRBJ1-2,NA,CASSLIQLGNYGYTF,TGTGCCAGCAGCTTGATCCAGCTAGGTAACTATGGCTACACCTTC
13,NA,TRBV7-9,TRBJ1-2,TRBD1,CASAGVRGAGYTF,TGTGCCAGCGCAGGCGTCAGGGGGGCTGGCTACACCTTC
14,once,TRBV5-5,TRBJ2-1,NA,CASSLGGDYNEQFF,TGTGCCAGCAGCTTGGGCGGGGACTACAATGAGCAGTTCTTC
15,NA,TRBV2,TRBJ2-1,NA,CASSEPRSSYNEQFF,TGTGCCAGCAGCGAACCTAGGAGCTCCTACAATGAGCAGTTCTTC
15,few,TRBV2,TRBJ2-3,TRBD2,CASSGLARLTDTQYF,TGTGCCAGCAGCGGACTAGCGCGACTCACAGATACGCAGTATTTT
14,NA,TRBV21-1,TRBJ1-1,NA,CASSKEGWNTEAFF,TGTGCCAGCAGCAAAGAGGGGTGGAACACTGAAGCTTTCTTT
17,NA,TRBV15,TRBJ2-2,TRBD2,CATSTLGLAINTGELFF,TGTGCCACCAGCACTCTCGGACTAGCGATAAACACCGGGGAGCTGTTTTTT
14,once,TRBV29-1,TRBJ1-1,TRBD1,CSVTKGQGGTEAFF,TGCAGCGTAACGAAAGGACAGGGGGGGACTGAAGCTTTCTTT
13,NA,TRBV11-3,TRBJ2-2,NA,CASSLDSSGELFF,TGTGCCAGCAGCTTAGACTCCAGCGGGGAGCTGTTTTTT
16,few,TRBV5-6,TRBJ2-7,NA,CASSFFGTPLPYEQYF,TGTGCCAGCAGCTTTTTTGGGACTCCGCTGCCCTACGAGCAGTACTTC
13,NA,TRBV5-4,TRBJ1-2,TRBD1,CASSLQGAPGYTF,TGTGCCAGCAGCTTGCAGGGGGCGCCTGGCTACACCTTC
14,NA,TRBV18,TRBJ2-7,NA,CASSHPEPTYEQYF,TGTGCCAGCTCACATCCGGAGCCTACCTACGAGCAGTACTTC
14,NA,TRBV16,TRBJ1-2,NA,CASSQAESVYGYTF,TGTGCCAGCAGCCAAGCGGAGTCGGTTTATGGCTACACCTTC
16,few,TRBV6-6,TRBJ1-1,NA,CASSYLRDGPNTEAFF,TGTGCCAGCAGTTACTTGCGGGACGGCCCGAACACTGAAGCTTTCTTT
12,NA,TRBV29-1,TRBJ2-5,TRBD2,CSAGLAGETQHF,TGCAGCGCCGGACTAGCGGGAGAGACCCAGCACTTC
16,NA,TRBV4-1,TRBJ2-7,NA,CASSQAGRGGAYEQYF,TGCGCCAGCAGCCAGGCGGGGAGGGGGGGGGCCTACGAGCAGTACTTC
13,NA,TRBV7-6,TRBJ1-1,NA,CASSFGENTEAFF,TGTGCCAGCAGCTTCGGAGAGAACACTGAAGCTTTCTTT
14,NA,TRBV10-3,TRBJ1-3,NA,CAIRQELSGNTIYF,TGTGCCATCAGACAGGAACTCTCTGGAAACACCATATATTTT
15,once,TRBV5-5,TRBJ1-4,NA,CASSLGAGLNEKLFF,TGTGCCAGCAGCTTGGGTGCGGGCCTAAATGAAAAACTGTTTTTT
16,few,TRBV27,TRBJ1-2,TRBD1,CASSSRGQGAFYGYTF,TGTGCCAGCAGTTCCAGGGGACAGGGGGCTTTCTATGGCTACACCTTC
13,NA,TRBV29-1,TRBJ1-4,NA,CSVVRRGGEKLFF,TGCAGCGTTGTTAGGCGGGGGGGTGAAAAACTGTTTTTT
15,NA,TRBV19,TRBJ1-2,NA,CASSIVWREDGGYTF,TGTGCCAGTAGTATAGTATGGCGGGAAGACGGCGGCTACACCTTC
18,once,TRBV19,TRBJ1-1,TRBD1,CASTNHLRRGLGWTEAFF,TGTGCCAGTACTAACCACCTCCGGAGGGGGCTTGGTTGGACTGAAGCTTTCTTT
14,NA,TRBV28,TRBJ1-2,NA,CASSLTNANYGYTF,TGTGCCAGCAGTTTGACAAATGCTAACTATGGCTACACCTTC
18,NA,TRBV10-3,TRBJ2-1,TRBD1,CAIRKATPGTGVYNEQFF,TGTGCCATCAGGAAGGCGACTCCCGGGACAGGGGTATACAATGAGCAGTTCTTC
14,NA,TRBV14,TRBJ1-5,NA,CASSLLGGNQPQHF,TGTGCCAGCAGCCTGCTAGGTGGCAATCAGCCCCAGCATTTT
14,NA,TRBV6-5,TRBJ2-1,TRBD2,CASSYGGAYNEQFF,TGTGCCAGCAGTTACGGGGGGGCCTACAATGAGCAGTTCTTC
15,NA,TRBV6-1,TRBJ1-4,TRBD1,CASTRDRGQREKLFF,TGTGCCAGCACCCGGGACAGGGGGCAAAGGGAAAAACTGTTTTTT
14,NA,TRBV6-5,TRBJ1-2,NA,CASRPEGRAYGYTF,TGTGCCAGCAGACCGGAGGGGCGCGCCTATGGCTACACCTTC
15,NA,TRBV28,TRBJ2-7,TRBD1,CASSLWDRVSHEQYF,TGTGCCAGCAGTTTATGGGACAGGGTATCCCACGAGCAGTACTTC
14,NA,TRBV7-6,TRBJ1-3,NA,CASSLGGNRNTIYF,TGTGCCAGCAGCTTAGGAGGAAACAGAAACACCATATATTTT
11,once,TRBV6-1,TRBJ1-5,NA,CASSYRQPQHF,TGTGCCAGCAGTTACCGGCAGCCCCAGCATTTT
13,NA,TRBV7-8,TRBJ2-7,NA,CASSFRGFYEQYF,TGTGCCAGCAGCTTCCGGGGATTCTACGAGCAGTACTTC
21,few,TRBV7-2,TRBJ2-3,NA,CASSLALVVVPLLGITDTQYF,TGTGCCAGCAGCTTAGCTCTCGTAGTGGTGCCACTCTTGGGCATCACAGATACGCAGTATTTT
15,NA,TRBV28,TRBJ2-7,TRBD1,CASSRQGASSYEQYF,TGTGCCAGCAGCCGACAGGGGGCATCGTCCTACGAGCAGTACTTC
16,NA,TRBV15,TRBJ1-2,TRBD1,CATSRDRGTGMDGYTF,TGTGCCACCAGCAGAGATCGGGGGACAGGCATGGATGGCTACACCTTC
13,few,TRBV6-1,TRBJ1-1,NA,CASSVGRDTEAFF,TGTGCCAGCAGTGTGGGCAGGGACACTGAAGCTTTCTTT
15,NA,TRBV5-5,TRBJ1-5,TRBD1,CASSFGTGEGQPQHF,TGTGCCAGCAGCTTCGGGACAGGGGAGGGTCAGCCCCAGCATTTT
16,NA,TRBV5-3,TRBJ2-2,TRBD2,CARGHRLAGDTGELFF,TGTGCCAGAGGCCACCGACTAGCGGGAGATACCGGGGAGCTGTTTTTT
15,NA,TRBV28,TRBJ1-3,NA,CASSLLSGGGNTIYF,TGTGCCAGCAGTTTGTTATCGGGGGGCGGAAACACCATATATTTT
13,NA,TRBV18,TRBJ1-1,NA,CASSPGQVTEAFF,TGTGCCAGCTCACCGGGGCAAGTCACTGAAGCTTTCTTT
14,NA,TRBV7-9,TRBJ2-5,TRBD2,CASSLRLAAETQYF,TGTGCCAGCAGCTTAAGACTAGCGGCGGAGACCCAGTACTTC
16,NA,TRBV7-6,TRBJ1-1,NA,CASSLQEYRANTEAFF,TGTGCCAGCAGCTTACAGGAATACAGGGCGAACACTGAAGCTTTCTTT
11,NA,TRBV6-1,TRBJ2-7,NA,CASNSNYEQYF,TGTGCCAGCAACAGCAACTACGAGCAGTACTTC
11,NA,TRBV29-1,TRBJ1-1,NA,CSVGGGHQAFF,TGCAGCGTTGGGGGGGGGCATCAAGCTTTCTTT